This T cell receptor beta chain is drawn from a study of blood T cell repertoires in COVID-19. Across the study: In each case, the material was cDNA or gDNA derived from T cells, B-cell-depleted T cells, or PBMCs.

This table comes from immunoSEQ multiplex PCR, and its TCRdb copy is limited to in-frame clones, with some not included. The sample consists of approximately 100,000 clones, over 65% of them appearing once. Germline V gives CDR1 SEHNR, CDR2 FQNEAQ (reference sequence). V dropped 8 bases and J dropped 5 bases, with 12 bases sitting between them. The CDR3 length is 13 residues. The rearrangement uses TRBV7-9 and TRBJ1-4; D may be TRBD1 (6 bases). This TCR was recovered from a woman in her sixties or seventies with acute or convalescent COVID-19. The sample consisted of peripheral blood. CDR3 loop: CASGQGRNEKLFF. The CDR3 DNA reads TGTGCCAGCGGGCAGGGGCGAAATGAAAAACTGTTTTTT.